A single sample is the source of the 5 T cell receptor beta chains below, sequenced in a study of blood T cell repertoires in COVID-19. Only in-frame clones appear in the TCRdb table, and some are missing; sequencing was by immunoSEQ multiplex PCR. The sample lists 60,000 to 65,000 clones, 65% to 90% occurring once. Sequencing input: peripheral blood. Receptors originate from a woman between 55 and 75 years old with acute or convalescent COVID-19.

The chain employs TRBV18 and TRBJ1-1; maybe TRBD1 (5 bases). The CDR3 contains 16 residues. Germline V lookup: CDR1 KGHSH, CDR2 LQKENI. V dropped 5 bases and J dropped 2 bases, with 18 bases sitting between them. The chain's CDR3 is CASSYYPGQTNTEAFF. The CDR3 nucleotides read TGTGCCAGCTCATACTACCCTGGACAAACTAACACTGAAGCTTTCTTT.

The rearrangement uses TRBV30 and TRBJ2-2, with TRBD1 matching 7 bases. Germline-derived CDR1 and CDR2 are GTSNPN and SVGIG (reference sequence). With 4 bases clipped from V and 6 bases from J, the junction kept 11 bases outside the gene matches. This CDR3 is built from 15 residues. Here the CDR3 DNA reads TGTGCCTGGAATCGGGGACAGCAAGGAGCCGGGGAGCTGTTTTTT. Residues: CAWNRGQQGAGELFF.

The chain recombines TRBV13 with TRBJ1-2; 9 bases are a match to TRBD1. Germline CDR1 PRHDT, CDR2 FYEKMQ (reference sequence). V lost 4 bases, J lost 6 bases, and 9 bases stayed unmatched. The CDR3 totals 15 residues. Written as DNA, the CDR3 is TGTGCCAGCAGCTATTTGGGACAGGGTAGTAATGGCTACACCTTC. It translates to CASSYLGQGSNGYTF.

The chain carries TRBV24-1 and TRBJ1-2, with D possibly TRBD1 on 5 matching bases. This CDR3 has 12 amino acids. Germline CDR1 KGHDR, CDR2 SFDVKD. Trimming pared 4 bases from V and 6 bases from J, leaving 8 bases between. The CDR3 bases are TGTGCCACCAGTGACCGACAGAATGGCTACACCTTC. This codes for CATSDRQNGYTF.

The chain uses TRBV5-1 and TRBJ2-3; TRBD1 aligns across 9 bases. The CDR3 spans 16 residues. CDR1 is SGHRS, CDR2 YFSETQ, per germline. The V segment lost 2 bases and the J segment 9 bases; nucleotides outside the gene matches: 13. The CDR3 DNA is TGCGCCAGCAGCTTACAAGCGGGACAGGGTGGTGGGACGCAGTATTTT. This encodes CASSLQAGQGGGTQYF.